This T cell receptor (beta chain) originates from a study of blood T cell repertoires in COVID-19. Turning to the study itself: Samples of COVID-19 (acute and convalescent) were obtained from the United States, Italy and Spain.

Germline values: CDR1 SGHDT, CDR2 YYEEEE. The CDR3 loop spans 13 amino acids. V was clipped by 2 bases and J by 11 bases, with 11 bases between them. Per the original data handling: Amplification of reference gene primers was used by the study to estimate nucleated cell counts. Profiled with immunoSEQ multiplex PCR; TCRdb holds only in-frame clones, not every one. V and J calls and clone size follow that table, whereas D and trimming were derived from the DNA. The data hold around 100,000 clones, with more than 85% observed a single time. The sequence was obtained from a man younger than 40 in a cohort sampled during active COVID-19. The sample was peripheral blood. The gene calls are TRBV5-6 and TRBJ1-6; maybe TRBD1 (5 bases). CDR3: CASSLTGGTPLHF. The CDR3 nucleotides read TGTGCCAGCAGCTTAACCGGGGGGACACCCCTCCACTTT.